A single sample is the source of the 30 T cell receptor beta chains below, sequenced in a study of shared clonotypes between healthy human individuals. Some clones are missing from TCRdb's copy, which holds only in-frame ones; the method was immunoSEQ multiplex PCR. In the table there are over a million clones, approximately 78% of which are singletons. The sequencing sample was made of memory CD4+ T cells from PBMCs. Noted subset: CD45RA-negative fraction. The receptors shown here come from a man in his late teens or twenties in good health. Some clones in this sample may be carry-over from other donors' samples.

The V gene is TRBV6-1, the J gene TRBJ2-2; TRBD1 is a possible D gene (6 bases). CDR3 length: 12 residues. Deletions cut 5 bases from V and 6 bases from J, with 7 bases between. The germline V gene has CDR1 MNHNS and CDR2 SASEGT. CDR3 nucleotide sequence: TGTGCCAGCAGTAAGGGGGCCGGGGAGCTGTTTTTT. Translation: CASSKGAGELFF.

On this clone: The same CDR3 also results from other DNA sequences found in this sample. The chain is built from TRBV11-2 and TRBJ2-7, with 8 positions matching TRBD1. The germline V gene encodes CDR1 SGHAT and CDR2 FQNNGV. The V and J ends lost 7 bases and 3 bases, in that order; junction bases with no gene match: 8. The CDR3 is made up of 14 amino acids. CDR3 DNA sequence: TGTGCCAGCACCCGGACAGGGAACAGCTACGAGCAGTACTTC. Its protein product is CASTRTGNSYEQYF.

This clone was picked up a small number of times. V is TRBV6-5 and J is TRBJ1-1, with no clear D. Trimming removed 6 bases from V and 10 bases from J, with 15 bases in between. The CDR3 has 12 amino acids. In germline, CDR1 is MNHEY, CDR2 SVGAGI. DNA of the CDR3: TGTGCCAGCAGCCCCCCGGGGAGTGGAGCTTTCTTT. The encoded protein is CASSPPGSGAFF.

The V gene is TRBV6-4, the J gene TRBJ2-3, with no clear D. Trimming shortened V by 4 bases and J by 0 bases, and 5 bases separated the two germline ends. Germline V gene sequence: CDR1 MRHNA, CDR2 SNTAGT. The CDR3 covers 13 residues. In DNA, the CDR3 is TGTGCCAGCAGTGCAGAAAGCACAGATACGCAGTATTTT. This sequence encodes CASSAESTDTQYF.

V gene TRBV5-1 combines with J gene TRBJ2-1; unclear D gene. V lost 6 bases to trimming and J lost 2 bases, with 15 bases between them. CDR1 is SGHRS, CDR2 YFSETQ, per germline. This CDR3 is 15 amino acids long. CDR3 sequence (DNA): TGCGCCAGCAACCTAGATGCCCAGACCTACAATGAGCAGTTCTTC. Its protein product is CASNLDAQTYNEQFF.

The chain has TRBV4-2 and TRBJ2-5; weak D call: TRBD1 (5 bases). The CDR3 covers 15 residues. V shed 1 base and J shed 4 bases, with 13 bases lying between them. Germline-derived CDR1 and CDR2 are LGHNA and YNFKEQ. The CDR3 sequence is CASSQVTGGGETQYF. For the CDR3, the DNA is TGTGCCAGCAGCCAAGTTACAGGTGGCGGAGAGACCCAGTACTTC.

This clone was found a few times. The rearrangement joins TRBV6-6 to TRBJ2-2; D assignment may be TRBD1 or TRBD2 (5 bases each). The CDR3 has 15 amino acids. Germline CDR1 and CDR2: MNHNY and SVGAGI (reference sequence). The V end was cut by 2 bases, the J end by 7 bases, with 14 bases between. CDR3: CASSYTGTSHGELFF. The CDR3 nucleotides are TGTGCCAGCAGTTACACCGGGACCAGCCACGGGGAGCTGTTTTTT.

This rearrangement joins TRBV19 to TRBJ1-3; D call uncertain. Germline loops: CDR1 LNHDA, CDR2 SQIVND (reference sequence). The CDR3 sequence is 18 residues long. V shed 4 bases and J shed 2 bases, with 21 bases lying between them. The CDR3 DNA reads as TGTGCCAGTAGTACGGCAAGAAGCGCCCAATCCACTGGAAACACCATATATTTT. Amino acids: CASSTARSAQSTGNTIYF.

A note on this clone: One junction end does not reproduce the germline sequence, and a read error may be involved. V gene TRBV7-9 combines with J gene TRBJ2-3; the match to TRBD2 covers 8 bases. Germline V gene sequence: CDR1 SEHNR, CDR2 FQNEAQ (reference sequence). CDR3 length equals 15 residues. CDR3 sequence reads: CASSLAGPSTDTQYF. CDR3 DNA: TGTGCCAGCAGCCTAGCGGGCCCTAGCACAGATACGCAGTATTTT. Using reference TRBV7-9 and TRBJ2-3 for the parts outside the CDR3, the full variable domain is DTGVSQNPRHKITKRGQNVTFRCDPISEHNRLYWYRQTLGQGPEFLTYFQNEAQLEKSRLLSDRFSAERPKGSFSTLEIQRTEQGDSAMYLCASSLAGPSTDTQYFGPGTRLTVL.

This clone occurred a few times. The V gene is TRBV27, the J gene TRBJ2-2, with 12 bases aligning to TRBD2. V lost 8 bases, J lost 1 base, and 17 bases stayed unmatched. Germline V CDR1 and CDR2: MNHEY, SMNVEV (reference sequence). CDR3 length equals 20 residues. The DNA for the CDR3 is TGTGCCAGCCGGACTAGCGGGAATCGCCTTGTTCCTAGGAACACCGGGGAGCTGTTTTTT. As protein: CASRTSGNRLVPRNTGELFF.

The gene calls are TRBV30 and TRBJ2-5; D not certain. The better agreement between TRBJ2-7 and the DNA end casts doubt on the J call. The CDR3 covers 11 residues. The germline CDR1 and CDR2 sequences are GTSNPN and SVGIG (reference sequence). The DNA for the CDR3 is TGTGCCTCTGACACGGGCTACGAGCAGTACTTC. Its protein product is CASDTGYEQYF.

This clone was detected only a few times. V gene TRBV7-9 combines with J gene TRBJ2-2, with TRBD2 matching over 14 bases. J gave up 7 bases and V 0 bases, and 4 bases lay outside the gene matches. Germline CDR1 and CDR2: SEHNR and FQNEAQ (reference sequence). This CDR3 spans 17 amino acids. The CDR3 reads CASSLAGTSGSNGELFF. The CDR3 DNA follows: TGTGCCAGCAGCTTAGCGGGGACTAGCGGGAGTAACGGGGAGCTGTTTTTT. Complete variable domain (other parts from reference TRBV7-9 and TRBJ2-2): DTGVSQNPRHKITKRGQNVTFRCDPISEHNRLYWYRQTLGQGPEFLTYFQNEAQLEKSRLLSDRFSAERPKGSFSTLEIQRTEQGDSAMYLCASSLAGTSGSNGELFFGEGSRLTVL.

The chain employs TRBV5-1 and TRBJ2-5; possible D gene TRBD1, 5 bases. Looked up from germline, CDR1 is SGHRS and CDR2 is YFSETQ. The length of the CDR3 is 13 residues. Trimming removed 6 bases at V and 1 base at J, with 10 bases between. The CDR3: CASNDRPQETQYF. The CDR3 DNA reads as TGCGCCAGCAATGACAGACCCCAAGAGACCCAGTACTTC.

The chain is built from TRBV2 and TRBJ1-1, with 8 bases fitting TRBD1. CDR1 SNHLY and CDR2 FYNNEI come from the germline V gene. J gave up 6 bases and V 7 bases, and 19 bases lay outside the gene matches. This CDR3 contains 17 residues. CDR3 DNA: TGTGCCAGCAAATACAGTGGGACAGGCCCGTCGGTCCCTGAAGCTTTCTTT. Its protein is CASKYSGTGPSVPEAFF.

The V and J genes are TRBV7-6 and TRBJ2-5; 7 bases agree with TRBD1. CDR1 SGHVS and CDR2 FNYEAQ come from the germline V gene. The CDR3 length is 14 residues. The J segment lost 4 bases and the V segment lost 2 bases, leaving 4 bases of the junction unmatched. CDR3 nucleotides: TGTGCCAGCAGCTTAACCTGGACAGGAGAGACCCAGTACTTC. Encoded protein: CASSLTWTGETQYF.

This clone was seen only once. The V and J genes are TRBV29-1 and TRBJ2-7, with TRBD2 identical over 8 bases. Germline assignment: CDR1 SQVTM and CDR2 ANQGSEA. After removal of 4 bases from V and 7 bases from J, the junction contained 9 bases not matched to a gene. The CDR3 loop spans 13 amino acids. CDR3 protein: CSVVLAGRWEQYF. CDR3 DNA sequence: TGCAGCGTTGTTTTAGCGGGACGTTGGGAGCAGTACTTC.

The chain recombines TRBV29-1 with TRBJ1-1; unclear D gene. V dropped 5 bases and J dropped 0 bases, with 7 bases sitting between them. This CDR3 comprises 12 residues. Germline V gene sequence: CDR1 SQVTM, CDR2 ANQGSEA. CDR3 sequence (DNA): TGCAGCGTTCGCCCAGTGAACACTGAAGCTTTCTTT. This gives the protein CSVRPVNTEAFF.

This clone was seen once. This chain connects TRBV2 to TRBJ2-6; 8 bases line up with TRBD1. The germline CDR1 and CDR2 sequences are SNHLY and FYNNEI. CDR3 length: 12 amino acids. J was trimmed by 13 bases and V by 7 bases; bases with no gene match: 6. The CDR3 DNA is TGTGCCAGCAAGGACAGGGCCTTGGTCCTGACTTTC. This sequence encodes CASKDRALVLTF.

The genes are TRBV4-1 and TRBJ1-1; D gene ambiguous. Trimming stripped 1 base from V and 1 base from J, with 13 bases between. This CDR3 has 16 amino acids. The germline V gene encodes CDR1 MGHRA and CDR2 YSYEKL. The DNA for the CDR3 is TGCGCCAGCAGCCAAGCACTGCAGAGACAGAACACTGAAGCTTTCTTT. This encodes CASSQALQRQNTEAFF.

The chain employs TRBV6-1 and TRBJ2-7; possible D gene TRBD1, 6 bases. From germline, CDR1 is MNHNS and CDR2 SASEGT. With 5 bases removed from V and 2 bases from J, the gap between germline ends came to 13 bases. The CDR3 spans 14 residues. CDR3 DNA sequence: TGTGCCAGCAGTTATATGACAGGTCCCTACGAGCAGTACTTC. Translating it yields CASSYMTGPYEQYF.

This clone was seen only a few times. The chain is built from TRBV2 and TRBJ2-2; a weak D match, TRBD1 (5 bases). The CDR3 spans 13 residues. Germline CDR1 reads SNHLY; CDR2 reads FYNNEI. V was clipped by 1 base and J by 7 bases, with 7 bases between them. Written as DNA, the CDR3 is TGTGCCAGCAGTGAAGGAGGACACGGGGAGCTGTTTTTT. Protein product: CASSEGGHGELFF.

This clone was seen at least ten times. This chain links TRBV28 with TRBJ2-2; 7 bases match TRBD2. The V gene end was trimmed by 5 bases and the J gene end by 6 bases; junction bases not matched to a gene: 12. Germline values: CDR1 MDHEN, CDR2 SYDVKM. CDR3 length: 16 amino acids. This chain's CDR3 is CASSIRAGAGPGELFF. The CDR3 nucleotides are TGTGCCAGCAGTATACGGGCGGGAGCCGGCCCCGGGGAGCTGTTTTTT.

This sequence joins TRBV27 and TRBJ2-3; 7 bases line up with TRBD2. Germline V gene data show CDR1 as MNHEY and CDR2 as SMNVEV (reference sequence). Trimming took 4 bases from V and 2 from J; bases not matched to a gene: 6. This CDR3 is built from 15 residues. CDR3 sequence: CASSSLGLYTDTQYF. For the CDR3, the DNA is TGTGCCAGCAGTTCACTGGGACTATACACAGATACGCAGTATTTT.

On this clone: This likely came from a read error, as a far larger clone is one base away. The CDR3 nucleotides are TGTGCCAGCAGTTTAAAGGGGAACTATGGCCACACCTTC. This sequence encodes CASSLKGNYGHTF. The J gene is TRBJ1-2, the V gene TRBV27; D perhaps matches TRBD1 (5 bases). The CDR3 is 13 residues long. CDR1 is MNHEY and CDR2 is SMNVEV in the germline V gene (reference sequence).

This sequence joins TRBV5-1 and TRBJ2-7; 8 bases are a match to TRBD1. The CDR3 length is 16 residues. The ends lost 4 bases at V and 0 bases at J; junction bases unmatched: 9. Germline lookup yields CDR1 SGHRS and CDR2 YFSETQ. The CDR3: CASSTGGTGISYEQYF. CDR3 coding DNA: TGCGCCAGCAGCACAGGGGGTACGGGGATCTCCTACGAGCAGTACTTC.

This clone was picked up a small number of times. V is TRBV7-2 and J is TRBJ1-3, with unresolved D. The CDR3 runs 14 residues. V was pared by 8 bases and J by 0 bases, with 11 bases between. The germline CDR1 and CDR2 sequences are SGHTA and FQGNSA. DNA of the CDR3: TGTGCCAGCTCCCAGGCGTTCTCTGGAAACACCATATATTTT. Protein product: CASSQAFSGNTIYF.

With regard to this clone: Different DNA sequences within this sample yield the same CDR3. The gene calls are TRBV2 and TRBJ2-7; D is unresolved. V was clipped by 4 bases and J by 4 bases, with 8 bases between them. CDR1 and CDR2 from the germline V gene are SNHLY and FYNNEI. The CDR3 length is 12 residues. CDR3: CASSVSSYEQYF. The CDR3 nucleotides are TGTGCCAGCAGTGTTAGTTCGTACGAGCAGTACTTC.

V gene TRBV18 combines with J gene TRBJ2-1; 11 bases match TRBD2. This CDR3 contains 15 residues. Germline V CDR1 and CDR2: KGHSH, LQKENI. With V trimmed by 6 bases and J by 7 bases, 8 bases remained unmatched. CDR3 loop: CASSPTSGSTNEQFF. In nucleotides, the CDR3 is TGTGCCAGCTCGCCTACTAGCGGGAGTACTAATGAGCAGTTCTTC.

The J gene is TRBJ2-3, the V gene TRBV9; 10 bases align to TRBD1. This CDR3 has 16 amino acids. Germline values: CDR1 SGDLS, CDR2 YYNGEE. The ends lost 4 bases at V and 4 bases at J; junction bases unmatched: 9. CDR3 nucleotides: TGTGCCAGCAGCCGACGGACAGGGGGATTTGCAGATACGCAGTATTTT. Its protein product is CASSRRTGGFADTQYF.

The chain joins TRBV9 to TRBJ2-6; 9 bases align to TRBD1. The V gene end was trimmed by 5 bases and the J gene end by 2 bases; junction bases not matched to a gene: 11. This CDR3 is built from 18 residues. CDR1 is SGDLS and CDR2 is YYNGEE in the germline V gene. In DNA, the CDR3 is TGTGCCAGCAGTAGGGGACAGGGACAGATGACTGGGGCCAACGTCCTGACTTTC. Translated, it gives CASSRGQGQMTGANVLTF.